This record covers a single T cell receptor (beta chain). Antigen unknown. This specimen belongs to a study of T cells in Graves' hyperthyroidism and ophthalmopathy. About the study: Peripheral blood was secured at the point of initial diagnosis, before any treatment. General study points: Using 13 V-J features, a model discriminated ophthalmopathy from stable hyperthyroidism. Peripheral blood also featured most of the thyroid clonotypes expanded above 0.001.

The germline gives CDR1 SGHAT, CDR2 FQNNGV. Trimming left V 1 base short and J 4 bases short, with 10 bases between. The CDR3 length is 15 residues. Uncontrolled infection, other autoimmune disease, pregnancy or lactation disqualified patients from enrolment. The source material, RNA transcripts, was used to amplify TCR beta CDR3 regions. The HTBI primer set served for first-round RT-PCR of the TCR CDR3. TCRdb reprocessed the multiplex PCR reads via MiXCR and lists one record per CDR3 protein. In the table there are hundreds of thousands of distinct CDR3 sequences, around 13% of which are singletons. Sequencing used blood. The genes are TRBV11-2 and TRBJ1-4, with D possibly being TRBD1 (6 bases). The sequence came from a woman aged 18-29 years with Graves' hyperthyroidism. The CDR3 loop reads CASSLGGGLNEKLFF. DNA of the CDR3: TGTGCCAGCAGCTTAGGGGGGGGCCTTAATGAAAAACTGTTTTTT.